The 8 T cell receptor beta chains in this list originate from one sample, sequenced in a study of glioma-infiltrating T cells. Amplification of TCR alpha and beta CDR3 regions from RNA used iRepertoire nested multiplex PCR. TCRdb re-analysed the multiplex PCR reads in MiXCR, keeping a single row per CDR3 protein. Found here are 95,000 to 110,000 distinct CDR3 sequences, 25% to 30% of them singletons; the top ten hold approximately 43%. The source material was glioma tissue, nonneoplastic brain tissue, or PBMCs (not recorded which). All receptors come from a human donor with low-grade glioma or glioblastoma, undergoing nonglioma brain surgery, or in good health (not recorded which).

This clonotype was picked up many times. The rearrangement uses TRBV28 and TRBJ1-1, with D hard to call. Germline CDR1 reads MDHEN; CDR2 reads SYDVKM. Trimming cost V 5 bases and J 3 bases, with 7 bases left between them. The length of the CDR3 is 12 residues. CDR3 loop: CASSGPYTEAFF. CDR3 DNA: TGTGCCAGCAGTGGGCCTTACACTGAAGCTTTCTTT.

V is TRBV3-1 and J is TRBJ1-1; TRBD1 is a possible D gene (6 bases). V was shortened by 4 bases and J by 13 bases, with 16 bases between the two germline ends. The CDR3 is 12 residues long. CDR1 and CDR2 (germline): LGHDT, YNNKEL (reference sequence). The CDR3 DNA follows: TGTGCCAGCAGCCTCCGGACAGACCAGCTTTTCTTT. Amino acids: CASSLRTDQLFF.

A remark on this clonotype: A junction boundary mismatches the germline segment, possibly from a read error. This sequence joins TRBV7-8 and TRBJ2-1, with 8 bases that match TRBD1. Looked up from germline, CDR1 is SGHVS and CDR2 is FQNEAQ. The CDR3 has 18 residues. The chain's CDR3 is CASSQAIIRQGSLNEQFF. As DNA, the CDR3 is TGCGCCAGCAGCCAAGCCATAATCAGACAGGGGTCCCTTAATGAGCAGTTCTTC. Using reference TRBV7-8 and TRBJ2-1 for the parts outside the CDR3, the full variable domain is GAGVSQSPRYKVAKRGQDVALRCDPISGHVSLFWYQQALGQGPEFLTYFQNEAQLDKSGLPSDRFFAERPEGSVSTLKIQRTQQEDSAVYLCASSQAIIRQGSLNEQFFGPGTRLTVL.

This clonotype was seen just once. Because it lacks the conserved phenylalanine or tryptophan at the end, this CDR3 is likely a read error. V gene TRBV6-2 or TRBV6-3 combines with J gene TRBJ1-2; D may be TRBD1 (6 bases). Germline CDR1 reads MNHEY; CDR2 reads SVGEGT. The CDR3 is 13 amino acids. The V and J ends lost 9 bases and 8 bases respectively, with 19 bases between them. The CDR3 region is CASDFVGAIGYTL. DNA of the CDR3: TGTGCCAGTGACTTCGTGGGGGCGATAGGCTACACCCTC.

This clonotype appeared a few times. The V and J genes are TRBV2 and TRBJ2-2; TRBD2 matches at 13 bases. V shed 7 bases and J 5 bases; nucleotides not matched to a gene: 7. The CDR3 has 16 amino acids. Germline V gene sequence: CDR1 SNHLY, CDR2 FYNNEI. The CDR3 sequence: CASNGLAGVPTGELFF. In nucleotides, the CDR3 is TGTGCCAGCAACGGACTAGCGGGGGTACCGACCGGGGAGCTGTTTTTT.

This clonotype was observed at least ten times. The chain couples TRBV6-1 to TRBJ1-1, with D possibly TRBD1 on 5 matching bases. The CDR3 length is 14 residues. CDR1 and CDR2 from the germline V gene are MNHNS and SASEGT. The V and J ends lost 6 bases and 0 bases respectively, with 11 bases between them. The DNA of the CDR3 is TGTGCCAGCAGCAGGGAGCACATGAACACTGAAGCTTTCTTT. Encoded protein: CASSREHMNTEAFF.

With respect to this clonotype: It may be a read error: a sequence one base away is much more abundant. CDR3 residues: CASSLPGLTNEKLFF. The CDR3, as DNA: TGTGCCAGTAGTTTACCGGGTCTGACTAATGAAAAACTGTTTTTT. V is TRBV19 and J is TRBJ1-4, with unresolved D. The CDR3 is 15 residues long. CDR1 is LNHDA and CDR2 is SQIVND in the germline V gene (reference sequence). Trimming took off 5 bases at V and 2 bases at J, with 12 bases between the two ends.

Points on this clonotype: The CDR3 carries no conserved terminal phenylalanine or tryptophan, so it likely arises from a read error. V is TRBV6-6 and J is TRBJ2-1, with D unclear. Germline CDR1 MNHNY, CDR2 SVGAGI (reference sequence). This CDR3 region has 13 residues. V was pared by 6 bases and J by 2 bases, with 8 bases between. The CDR3 DNA reads as TGTGCCAGCAGCACCCGTACCTACAATGAGCAGTTCCTC. Translated: CASSTRTYNEQFL.